Listed here are 22 T cell receptor beta chains from one sample, sequenced in a study of blood T cells in healthy people across ages. Primers used in a second PCR of about 6 to 11 cycles were a sample-barcoded 5' primer and a J-beta primer mix. MiXCR, run by TCRdb on the 5' RACE reads, gives a single entry per CDR3 protein. Here the sample spans just under 900,000 distinct CDR3 sequences, around 28% being singletons. The sample comprised blood. All receptors come from a woman older than 75 in good health.

This chain links TRBV20-1 with TRBJ1-1; 8 bases line up with TRBD1. Germline V gene data show CDR1 as DFQATT and CDR2 as SNEGSKA (reference sequence). This CDR3 region has 15 residues. The V gene end was trimmed by 0 bases and the J gene end by 0 bases; junction bases not matched to a gene: 3. DNA of the CDR3: TGCAGTGCTAGAGAACAGGGGGGTATGAACACTGAAGCTTTCTTT. Amino acids: CSAREQGGMNTEAFF.

About this clonotype itself: A much bigger clone sits one base away, suggesting this may be a read error. The chain is built from TRBV2 and TRBJ2-1; the D gene is possibly TRBD2 (6 bases). The tail of the sequence fits TRBJ2-7 better, so the J call may be wrong. Germline V gives CDR1 SNHLY, CDR2 FYNNEI. CDR3 size: 15 residues. The CDR3 reads CASSGIAVSYNEQYF. CDR3 DNA: TGTGCCAGCAGTGGGATAGCGGTCTCCTACAATGAGCAGTACTTC.

Points on this clonotype: A read error may be the cause here, since a much bigger clone is one base away. This rearrangement joins TRBV6-2 or TRBV6-3 to TRBJ2-1; tentatively, D is TRBD1 or TRBD2 (5 bases each). Germline V lookup: CDR1 MNHEY, CDR2 SVGEGT. The CDR3 runs to 18 residues. V was pared by 6 bases and J by 1 base, with 22 bases between. The CDR3 coding sequence is TGTGCCAGCAGCCCAAGGGCGGGCAGGGTAGGGTCCTACAATGAGCAGTTCTTC. It yields the protein CASSPRAGRVGSYNEQFF.

This clonotype showed up many times. The rearrangement links TRBV7-2 to TRBJ2-7; the D gene is possibly TRBD2 (5 bases). Germline CDR1 is SGHTA and CDR2 is FQGNSA. The V and J ends lost 5 bases and 4 bases respectively, with 21 bases between them. The CDR3 runs 16 residues. CDR3 region: CASSPSEASLGYEQYF. CDR3 nucleotides: TGTGCCAGCAGCCCATCGGAGGCTAGCTTGGGGTACGAGCAGTACTTC.

On this clonotype: This clone may be a read error of a much larger clone one base away. This chain links TRBV7-9 with TRBJ2-5; D not certain. The J call may be mistaken, given a closer DNA end match to TRBJ2-7. Germline loops: CDR1 SEHNR, CDR2 FQNEAQ (reference sequence). The CDR3 has 12 amino acids. In nucleotides, the CDR3 is TGTGCCGGCAGCTTTCTGATATACGAGCAGTACTTC. It specifies CAGSFLIYEQYF.

Comment on this clonotype: The CDR3 ends on some other residue instead of the conserved phenylalanine or tryptophan, so this is likely a read error. This chain connects TRBV12-3 or TRBV12-4 to TRBJ2-3; 10 bases match TRBD2. V lost 1 base, J lost 7 bases, and 14 bases stayed unmatched. The CDR3 runs to 18 residues. The CDR3 region is CASSLVSLSSGGANTQYS. The CDR3 DNA follows: TGTGCCAGCAGTTTAGTGTCTCTGTCTAGCGGGGGTGCTAATACGCAGTATTCT.

Concerning this clonotype: Mismatch with germline at one junction end may stem from a read error. This rearrangement joins TRBV20-1 to TRBJ2-1; the match to TRBD1 covers 7 bases. CDR3 length: 14 amino acids. Germline CDR1 DFQATT, CDR2 SNEGSKA (reference sequence). The CDR3: CSAGIWDSNNEQFF. The CDR3 DNA sequence: TGCAGTGCTGGGATCTGGGACAGTAACAATGAACAGTTCTTC.

The sample holds many counts of this clonotype. DNA for the CDR3: TGCGCCAGCAGCCAATTCGGCAGCGGGGGGGCCAATGAGCAGTTCTTC. It yields the protein CASSQFGSGGANEQFF. The V and J genes are TRBV4-3 and TRBJ2-1; 10 bases align to TRBD2. Trimming cost V 2 bases and J 6 bases; bases outside gene matches: 7. The CDR3 extends over 16 amino acids. Germline V gene data show CDR1 as LGHNA and CDR2 as YSLEER.

This clonotype occurred many times. This chain joins TRBV5-4 and TRBJ2-1; no reliable D call. The CDR3 has 13 amino acids. Per the germline V gene, CDR1 is SGHNT and CDR2 is YYREEE (reference sequence). Between the trimmed V and J ends, which lost 3 bases and 5 bases, there was a span of 9 bases. In DNA form, the CDR3 reads TGTGCCAGCAGCTCTAGGGATGACAATGAGCAGTTCTTC. Its protein is CASSSRDDNEQFF. Based on the CDR3 plus reference TRBV5-4 and TRBJ2-1, the full variable domain is ETGVTQSPTHLIKTRGQQVTLRCSSQSGHNTVSWYQQALGQGPQFIFQYYREEENGRGNFPPRFSGLQFPNYSSELNVNALELDDSALYLCASSSRDDNEQFFGPGTRLTVL.

This sequence joins TRBV29-1 and TRBJ2-5; maybe TRBD2 (5 bases). Germline CDR1 reads SQVTM; CDR2 reads ANQGSEA. Trimming shortened V by 6 bases and J by 1 base, and 9 bases separated the two germline ends. This CDR3 spans 12 amino acids. The chain's CDR3 is CSVEGGQETQYF. As DNA, the CDR3 is TGCAGCGTAGAGGGCGGCCAAGAGACCCAGTACTTC.

This clonotype was observed many times. This chain links TRBV29-1 with TRBJ2-5, with D possibly being TRBD1 or TRBD2 (5 bases each). CDR1 and CDR2 from the germline V gene are SQVTM and ANQGSEA. V gave up 6 bases and J gave up 8 bases, with 16 bases separating them. This CDR3 has 12 amino acids. The CDR3 loop reads CSVPGRQTTQYF. The CDR3 bases are TGCAGCGTCCCGGGACGGCAAACAACCCAGTACTTC.

Remarks on this clonotype: A read error may produce the germline difference seen at one junction end. The chain uses TRBV7-2 and TRBJ2-7; the D is unclear. The CDR3 runs 11 residues. Germline-derived CDR1 and CDR2 are SGHTA and FQGNSA. The CDR3 coding sequence is TGTGCCAGCAGCTCGTACTACGTGCAGTACTTC. Protein: CASSSYYVQYF.

This clonotype was detected ten times or more. The V and J genes are TRBV7-2 and TRBJ2-3; tentatively, D is TRBD2 (6 bases). With 7 bases removed from V and 1 base from J, the gap between germline ends came to 15 bases. The germline gives CDR1 SGHTA, CDR2 FQGNSA. The CDR3 runs 15 residues. The CDR3 DNA reads as TGTGCCAGCACCATCGCCGGGACTCGCACAGATACGCAGTATTTT. Translating gives CASTIAGTRTDTQYF. The entire variable domain, with the rest obtained from reference TRBV7-2 and TRBJ2-3, is as follows: GAGVSQSPSNKVTEKGKDVELRCDPISGHTALYWYRQSLGQGLEFLIYFQGNSAPDKSGLPSDRFSAERTGGSVSTLTIQRTQQEDSAVYLCASTIAGTRTDTQYFGPGTRLTVL.

This clonotype occurred many times. This chain connects TRBV3-1 to TRBJ2-1, with D possibly TRBD2 on 6 matching bases. Trimming took off 3 bases at V and 4 bases at J, with 10 bases between the two ends. The CDR3 sequence is 14 residues long. The germline V gene has CDR1 LGHDT and CDR2 YNNKEL (reference sequence). CDR3 in DNA: TGTGCCAGCAGCCACCGGGGACTTTACAATGAGCAGTTCTTC. Amino acids: CASSHRGLYNEQFF.

The J gene is TRBJ1-6, the V gene TRBV5-6; 8 bases match TRBD1. The CDR3 consists of 15 residues. The germline V gene has CDR1 SGHDT and CDR2 YYEEEE. Unmatched junction bases numbered 10, after V lost 4 bases and J lost 10 bases. The chain's CDR3 is CASSLRTGRYSPLHF. For the CDR3, the DNA is TGTGCCAGCAGCCTGAGGACAGGGCGTTACTCACCCCTCCACTTT.

V is TRBV7-9 and J is TRBJ1-5; TRBD1 aligns across 9 bases. With V trimmed by 5 bases and J by 6 bases, 8 bases remained unmatched. Germline V CDR1 and CDR2: SEHNR, FQNEAQ (reference sequence). This CDR3 region has 15 residues. The CDR3 loop is CASSIGTGLGQPQHF. The CDR3 DNA is TGTGCCAGCAGCATAGGGACAGGGTTAGGTCAGCCCCAGCATTTT.

Concerning this clonotype: A much larger clone is a single base away; this may be a read error. The chain combines TRBV12-3 or TRBV12-4 with TRBJ1-1; D gene ambiguous. V lost 6 bases, J lost 3 bases, and 5 bases lay in between. The CDR3 has 11 residues. CDR3 nucleotides: TGTGCCAGCAGAATGGACACTGAAGCTTTCTTT. Protein product: CASRMDTEAFF.

As regards this clonotype: Since a much larger clone is just one base distant, this may be a read error. The CDR3 is CASSFRKQGSGYTF. CDR3 coding DNA: TGTGCCAGCAGCTTTCGCAAACAGGGTTCTGGCTACACCTTC. The chain uses TRBV4-2 and TRBJ1-2; maybe TRBD1 (6 bases). Germline CDR1 LGHNA, CDR2 YNFKEQ. V dropped 5 bases and J dropped 7 bases, with 17 bases sitting between them. This CDR3 has 14 amino acids.

In this sample, this clonotype turned up many times. The V call is TRBV7-6, the J call TRBJ2-5; D remains ambiguous. The CDR3 is 13 residues long. Trimming shortened V by 1 base and J by 1 base, and 4 bases separated the two germline ends. CDR1 and CDR2 from the germline V gene are SGHVS and FNYEAQ. CDR3 DNA sequence: TGTGCCAGCAGCTTAGTTCTCCAAGAGACCCAGTACTTC. Protein product: CASSLVLQETQYF.

This clonotype was counted between two and nine times. This may be a read error, as it is one base from a much larger clone. V is TRBV15 and J is TRBJ2-1; D may be TRBD2 (5 bases). The J call could be wrong; TRBJ2-7 is a better fit for the DNA end. Germline V gives CDR1 LNHNV, CDR2 YYDKDF (reference sequence). The CDR3 has 16 residues. CDR3: CATSGRTPRSYNEQYF. CDR3 in DNA: TGTGCCACCAGCGGACGGACTCCCCGATCCTACAATGAGCAGTACTTC.

The chain carries TRBV2 and TRBJ2-1, with 7 bases fitting TRBD1. There are 13 residues in the CDR3. From germline, CDR1 is SNHLY and CDR2 FYNNEI. J gave up 10 bases and V 8 bases, and 11 bases lay outside the gene matches. CDR3 residues: CASSQRTGREQFF. The DNA of the CDR3 is TGTGCCAGCTCACAACGGACAGGAAGGGAGCAGTTCTTC. Full variable domain (missing parts from reference TRBV2 and TRBJ2-1): EPEVTQTPSHQVTQMGQEVILRCVPISNHLYFYWYRQILGQKVEFLVSFYNNEISEKSEIFDDQFSVERPDGSNFTLKIRSTKLEDSAMYFCASSQRTGREQFFGPGTRLTVL.

A word on this clonotype: Since the CDR3 does not end with the conserved phenylalanine or tryptophan, this likely comes from a read error. The V and J genes are TRBV7-2 and TRBJ2-7, with 7 nucleotides matching TRBD2. The length of the CDR3 is 17 residues. Losses at the gene ends were 7 bases for V and 7 bases for J; bases not matched to a gene: 22. Germline V gene lookup returns CDR1 SGHTA and CDR2 FQGNSA. The CDR3: CASILTSTTSSYNEQYC. The CDR3 coding sequence is TGTGCCAGCATCCTGACTAGCACCACAAGCTCCTACAATGAGCAGTACTGC.